The 15 T cell receptor beta chains presented below share a single source sample, sequenced in a study of patients and donors after allogeneic stem cell transplantation. Using its own MiXCR run on the RT-PCR reads, TCRdb lists one record per CDR3 protein. The profile shows about 230,000 distinct CDR3 sequences, 12% to 15% of them singletons. Sequencing input: blood, either unsorted or a sorted T cell fraction (not recorded which). These receptors were collected from a human donor who was either an allogeneic HSCT recipient or a stem cell or donor lymphocyte infusion donor (not recorded which). It is not recorded whose cells these are; they may come from a transplant donor.

The rearrangement joins TRBV27 to TRBJ1-4, with 9 bases fitting TRBD1. V dropped 7 bases and J dropped 6; count of bases not matched to a gene: 9. This CDR3 is built from 15 residues. CDR1 and CDR2 (germline): MNHEY, SMNVEV (reference sequence). In nucleotides, the CDR3 is TGTGCCAGCACCCTCCACGGGACAGGGTATGAAAAACTGTTTTTT. The encoded protein is CASTLHGTGYEKLFF.

In this sample, this clonotype turned up a few times. The gene calls are TRBV13 and TRBJ2-5; 9 positions match TRBD1. This CDR3 is built from 16 residues. J was trimmed by 5 bases and V by 5 bases; bases with no gene match: 12. Germline V gives CDR1 PRHDT, CDR2 FYEKMQ (reference sequence). CDR3 residues: CASSTSGQGIGETQYF. The CDR3 DNA sequence: TGTGCCAGCAGCACGAGTGGACAGGGGATTGGGGAGACCCAGTACTTC.

This clonotype was observed a few times. This rearrangement joins TRBV13 to TRBJ2-7, with 10 bases fitting TRBD2. After removal of 5 bases from V and 6 bases from J, the junction contained 16 bases not matched to a gene. The CDR3 consists of 17 residues. Germline-derived CDR1 and CDR2 are PRHDT and FYEKMQ (reference sequence). The CDR3 DNA reads TGTGCCAGCAGCCATGACATGAGGCTAGCGGGAGTAGGCGAGCAGTACTTC. It translates to CASSHDMRLAGVGEQYF.

This clonotype has a count of ten or more. The chain links TRBV29-1 to TRBJ2-1, with 10 positions matching TRBD2. Per the germline V gene, CDR1 is SQVTM and CDR2 is ANQGSEA. J was trimmed by 9 bases and V by 0 bases; bases with no gene match: 11. This CDR3 spans 16 amino acids. The CDR3 bases are TGCAGCGTTGAAGATCTTGCTAGCGGGAGTTATCGTGAGCAGTTCTTC. The encoded protein is CSVEDLASGSYREQFF.

This clonotype turned up a few times. The CDR3 sequence is CASSRTGTEEQFF. The CDR3 DNA reads TGTGCCAGCAGCCGAACAGGGACTGAGGAGCAGTTCTTC. V gene TRBV7-2 combines with J gene TRBJ2-1; perhaps D is TRBD1 or TRBD2 (6 bases each). This CDR3 is built from 13 residues. Germline CDR1 reads SGHTA; CDR2 reads FQGNSA. V was pared by 5 bases and J by 10 bases, with 15 bases between.

This chain connects TRBV4-1 to TRBJ1-2; no reliable D call. Germline V gene sequence: CDR1 MGHRA, CDR2 YSYEKL. Between the trimmed V and J ends, which lost 0 bases and 3 bases, there was a span of 14 bases. CDR3 length equals 16 residues. The CDR3 loop reads CASSQDGRGSYYGYTF. CDR3 DNA: TGCGCCAGCAGCCAAGATGGCCGAGGGTCTTACTATGGCTACACCTTC.

CDR3 bases: TGCAGTGCGGTACTAGGGGGTGATACGCAGTATTTT. Amino acids: CSAVLGGDTQYF. The V call is TRBV20-1, the J call TRBJ2-3; D possibly corresponds to TRBD1 (6 bases). In germline, CDR1 is DFQATT, CDR2 SNEGSKA (reference sequence). This CDR3 contains 12 residues. Trimming shortened V by 6 bases and J by 6 bases, and 13 bases separated the two germline ends.

Ten or more counts support this clonotype. The J gene is TRBJ2-1, the V gene TRBV5-1; D is perhaps TRBD2 (5 bases). The CDR3 is 15 amino acids. Trimming pared 5 bases from V and 2 bases from J, leaving 14 bases between. Germline CDR1 and CDR2: SGHRS and YFSETQ. The CDR3 sequence is CASRMAGSTYNEQFF. Written as DNA, the CDR3 is TGCGCCAGCAGGATGGCGGGTTCGACCTACAATGAGCAGTTCTTC.

This clonotype was picked up a small number of times. This chain links TRBV5-1 with TRBJ1-2, with TRBD1 matching 8 bases. From germline, CDR1 is SGHRS and CDR2 YFSETQ. J was trimmed by 7 bases and V by 4 bases; bases with no gene match: 9. CDR3 length equals 14 residues. In DNA, the CDR3 is TGCGCCAGCAGCCGAGATAGGACAGGGCGTGGCTACACCTTC. Translating it yields CASSRDRTGRGYTF.

The table lists this clonotype with a few counts. The gene calls are TRBV20-1 and TRBJ2-2, with 8 bases matching TRBD2. V gave up 0 bases and J gave up 3 bases; unmatched junction bases: 9. Germline CDR1 DFQATT, CDR2 SNEGSKA (reference sequence). The CDR3 covers 17 residues. The CDR3 DNA reads TGCAGTGCTAGAGAAATAAATAGCGGGGCTTACACCGGGGAGCTGTTTTTT. The encoded protein is CSAREINSGAYTGELFF.

This clonotype was seen repeatedly, ten times or more. The V and J genes are TRBV6-2 or TRBV6-3 and TRBJ2-5; D not resolved. The CDR3 covers 14 residues. Germline loops: CDR1 MNHEY, CDR2 SVGEGT. The V end lost 2 bases, the J end lost 0 bases, and 7 bases lay between the germline ends. The CDR3 bases are TGTGCCAGCAGTTACGGCCGGTACCAAGAGACCCAGTACTTC. Its translation is CASSYGRYQETQYF.

This clonotype occurred many times. The chain uses TRBV4-1 and TRBJ2-3; D not resolved. With 0 bases removed from V and 5 bases from J, the gap between germline ends came to 6 bases. The CDR3 is 13 amino acids. CDR1 is MGHRA, CDR2 YSYEKL, per germline. The CDR3 here is CASSQDDEDTQYF. The CDR3 coding sequence is TGCGCCAGCAGCCAAGATGACGAAGATACGCAGTATTTT.

This chain uses TRBV6-2 or TRBV6-3 with TRBJ1-4, with D possibly TRBD1 on 5 matching bases. The V gene's germline CDR1 is MNHEY and CDR2 SVGEGT. V lost 6 bases and J lost 8, with 19 bases in between. The CDR3 covers 15 residues. CDR3 amino acids: CASSAPRGMAEKLFF. DNA for the CDR3: TGTGCCAGCAGCGCCCCGAGGGGAATGGCCGAAAAACTGTTTTTT.

At least ten counts were recorded for this clonotype. This chain links TRBV20-1 with TRBJ2-2, with D tentatively TRBD2 (6 bases). The germline CDR1 and CDR2 sequences are DFQATT and SNEGSKA (reference sequence). The CDR3 consists of 16 residues. V lost 2 bases to trimming and J lost 7 bases, with 20 bases between them. Written as DNA, the CDR3 is TGCAGTGCTAGACCCCCGGGACTCGTCCAGGGCGGGGAGCTGTTTTTT. Protein: CSARPPGLVQGGELFF.

This clonotype was seen only once. The genes are TRBV9 and TRBJ1-2; D perhaps matches TRBD1 (5 bases). The V gene's germline CDR1 is SGDLS and CDR2 YYNGEE. This CDR3 spans 14 amino acids. V was shortened by 0 bases and J by 3 bases, with 9 bases between the two germline ends. CDR3 nucleotides: TGTGCCAGCAGCGTAGGGGGCAGGGACTATGGCTACACCTTC. Translation gives CASSVGGRDYGYTF. Supplemented by reference TRBV9 and TRBJ1-2, the full variable domain reads DSGVTQTPKHLITATGQRVTLRCSPRSGDLSVYWYQQSLDQGLQFLIQYYNGEERAKGNILERFSAQQFPDLHSELNLSSLELGDSALYFCASSVGGRDYGYTFGSGTRLTVV.